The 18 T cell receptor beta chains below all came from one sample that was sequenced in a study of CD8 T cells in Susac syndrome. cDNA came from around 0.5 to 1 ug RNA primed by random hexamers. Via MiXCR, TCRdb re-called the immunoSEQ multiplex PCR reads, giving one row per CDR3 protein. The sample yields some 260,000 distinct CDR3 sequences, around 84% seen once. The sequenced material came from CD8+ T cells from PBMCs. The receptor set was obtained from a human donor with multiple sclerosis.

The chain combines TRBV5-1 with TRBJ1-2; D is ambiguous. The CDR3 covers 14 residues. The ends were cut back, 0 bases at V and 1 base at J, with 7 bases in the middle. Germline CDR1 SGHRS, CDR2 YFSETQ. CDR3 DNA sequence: TGCGCCAGCAGCTTGGGATATGTTAACTATGGCTACACCTTC. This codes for CASSLGYVNYGYTF.

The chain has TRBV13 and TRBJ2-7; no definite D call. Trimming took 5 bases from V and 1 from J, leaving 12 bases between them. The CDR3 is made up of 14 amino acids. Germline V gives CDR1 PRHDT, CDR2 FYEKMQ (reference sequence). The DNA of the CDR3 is TGTGCCAGCAGCCTTCGGACGGCTTCCTACGAGCAGTACTTC. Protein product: CASSLRTASYEQYF. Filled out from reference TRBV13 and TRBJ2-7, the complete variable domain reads AAGVIQSPRHLIKEKRETATLKCYPIPRHDTVYWYQQGPGQDPQFLISFYEKMQSDKGSIPDRFSAQQFSDYHSELNMSSLELGDSALYFCASSLRTASYEQYFGPGTRLTVT.

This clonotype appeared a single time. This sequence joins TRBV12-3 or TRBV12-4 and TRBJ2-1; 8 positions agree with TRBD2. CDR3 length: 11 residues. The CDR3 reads CAVREGNEQFF. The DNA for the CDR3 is TGTGCTGTCCGGGAGGGGAATGAGCAGTTCTTC.

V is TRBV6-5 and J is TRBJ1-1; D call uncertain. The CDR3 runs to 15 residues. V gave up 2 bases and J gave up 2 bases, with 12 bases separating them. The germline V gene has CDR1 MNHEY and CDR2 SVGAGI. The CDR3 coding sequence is TGTGCCAGCAGTTACGGGGTCAACGCAAACACTGAAGCTTTCTTT. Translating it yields CASSYGVNANTEAFF.

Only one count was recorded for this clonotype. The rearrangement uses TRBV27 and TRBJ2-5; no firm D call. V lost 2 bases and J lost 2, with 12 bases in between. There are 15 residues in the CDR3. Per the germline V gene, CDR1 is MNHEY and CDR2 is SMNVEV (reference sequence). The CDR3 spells CASSLVGVVQETQYF. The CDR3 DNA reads TGTGCCAGCAGTTTAGTCGGAGTAGTACAAGAGACCCAGTACTTC.

This CDR3 reads CATLTGDYGVGETQYF. As DNA, the CDR3 is TGTGCCACCCTGACAGGGGACTATGGGGTCGGAGAGACCCAGTACTTC. V gene TRBV5-5 combines with J gene TRBJ2-5; tentatively, D is TRBD1 (8 bases). Germline assignment: CDR1 SGHKS and CDR2 YYEKEE (reference sequence). V dropped 9 bases and J dropped 4 bases, with 25 bases sitting between them. The CDR3 sequence is 16 residues long.

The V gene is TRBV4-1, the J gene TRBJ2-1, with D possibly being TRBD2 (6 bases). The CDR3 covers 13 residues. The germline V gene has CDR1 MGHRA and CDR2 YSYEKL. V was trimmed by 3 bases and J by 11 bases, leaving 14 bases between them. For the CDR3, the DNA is TGCGCCAGCAGCCAGGAGGAGGGTTGGAAGCAGTTCTTC. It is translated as CASSQEEGWKQFF.

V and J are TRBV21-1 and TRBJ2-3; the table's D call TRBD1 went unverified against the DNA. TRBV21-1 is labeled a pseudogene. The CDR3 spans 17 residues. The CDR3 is CASTLWGRGPFTDTQYF. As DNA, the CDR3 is TGTGCCAGCACCCTTTGGGGAAGGGGGCCCTTCACAGATACGCAGTATTTT.

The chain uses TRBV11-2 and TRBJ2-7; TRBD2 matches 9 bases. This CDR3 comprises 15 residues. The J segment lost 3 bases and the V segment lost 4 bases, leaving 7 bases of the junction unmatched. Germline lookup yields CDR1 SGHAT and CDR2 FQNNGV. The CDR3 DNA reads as TGTGCCAGCAGCTCAATTAGGCGGGAGGGCTACGAGCAGTACTTC. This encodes CASSSIRREGYEQYF.

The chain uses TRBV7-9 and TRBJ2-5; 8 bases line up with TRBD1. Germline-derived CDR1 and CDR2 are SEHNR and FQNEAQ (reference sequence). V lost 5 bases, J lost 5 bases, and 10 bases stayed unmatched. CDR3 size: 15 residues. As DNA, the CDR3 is TGTGCCAGCAGCCGACGCACACAGGGGGAGGAGACCCAGTACTTC. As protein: CASSRRTQGEETQYF. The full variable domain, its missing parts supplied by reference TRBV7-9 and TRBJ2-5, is DTGVSQNPRHKITKRGQNVTFRCDPISEHNRLYWYRQTLGQGPEFLTYFQNEAQLEKSRLLSDRFSAERPKGSFSTLEIQRTEQGDSAMYLCASSRRTQGEETQYFGPGTRLLVL.

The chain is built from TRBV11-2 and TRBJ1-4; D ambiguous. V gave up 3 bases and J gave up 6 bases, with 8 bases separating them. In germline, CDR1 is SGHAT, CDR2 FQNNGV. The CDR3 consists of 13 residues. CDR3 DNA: TGTGCCAGCAGCTTTAGGCAGGATGAAAAACTGTTTTTT. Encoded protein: CASSFRQDEKLFF.

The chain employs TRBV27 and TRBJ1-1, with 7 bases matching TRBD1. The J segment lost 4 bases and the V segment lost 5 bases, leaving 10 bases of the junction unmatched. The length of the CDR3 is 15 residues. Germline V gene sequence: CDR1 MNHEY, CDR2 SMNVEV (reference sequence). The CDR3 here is CASSTRTGRGTEAFF. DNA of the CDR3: TGTGCCAGCAGTACCCGGACAGGAAGAGGCACTGAAGCTTTCTTT.

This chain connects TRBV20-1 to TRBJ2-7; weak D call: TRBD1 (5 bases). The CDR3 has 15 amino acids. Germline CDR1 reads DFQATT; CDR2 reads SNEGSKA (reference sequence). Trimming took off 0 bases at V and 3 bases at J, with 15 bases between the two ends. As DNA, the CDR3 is TGCAGTGCTAGAGAGGTAGGGGCCAACTACTACGAGCAGTACTTC. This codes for CSAREVGANYYEQYF.

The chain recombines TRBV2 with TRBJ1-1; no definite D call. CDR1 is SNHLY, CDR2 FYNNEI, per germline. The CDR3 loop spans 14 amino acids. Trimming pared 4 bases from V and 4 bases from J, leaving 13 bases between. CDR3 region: CASSAGGRSTEAFF. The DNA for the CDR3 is TGTGCCAGCAGTGCGGGCGGTAGGAGCACTGAAGCTTTCTTT.

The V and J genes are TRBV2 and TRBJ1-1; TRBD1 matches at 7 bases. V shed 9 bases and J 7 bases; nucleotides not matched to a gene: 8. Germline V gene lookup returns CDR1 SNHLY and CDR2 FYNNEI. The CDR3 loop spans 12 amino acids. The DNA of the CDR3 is TGTGCCAGTTACAGGGGCGTGGGTGAAGCTTTCTTT. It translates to CASYRGVGEAFF.

The CDR3 nucleotides are TGCGCCAGCAGCTTGGAGGCTAGCGGGAGGGTAACAGATACGCAGTATTTT. Amino acids: CASSLEASGRVTDTQYF. The chain combines TRBV5-1 with TRBJ2-3; TRBD2 aligns across 12 bases. Looked up from germline, CDR1 is SGHRS and CDR2 is YFSETQ. V was clipped by 0 bases and J by 3 bases; unmatched bases: 5. CDR3 length equals 17 residues.

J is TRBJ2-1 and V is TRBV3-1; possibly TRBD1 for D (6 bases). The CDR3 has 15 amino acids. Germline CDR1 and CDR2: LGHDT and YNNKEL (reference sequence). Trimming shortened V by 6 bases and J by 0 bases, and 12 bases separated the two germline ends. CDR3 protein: CASRLDRYSYNEQFF. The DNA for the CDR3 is TGTGCCAGCAGACTTGACAGGTACTCCTACAATGAGCAGTTCTTC.

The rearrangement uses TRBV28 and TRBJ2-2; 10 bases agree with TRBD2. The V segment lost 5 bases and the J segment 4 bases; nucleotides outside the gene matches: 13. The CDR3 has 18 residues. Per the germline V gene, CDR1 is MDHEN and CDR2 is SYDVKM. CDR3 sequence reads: CASSLEREGELGTGELFF. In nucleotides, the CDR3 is TGTGCCAGCAGTCTGGAGCGGGAGGGCGAGCTGGGCACCGGGGAGCTGTTTTTT.